This T cell receptor (beta chain) came from a study of T cell responses to AZD1222 COVID-19 vaccine. Findings and caveats of the study: Spike-specific TCR breadth and depth were elevated following two AZD1222 doses. The study reported that nearly half of spike-specific TCRs target unmutated variant regions. Baseline seropositivity characterized only a handful of AZD1222 recipients. Repertoires in all cases were sampled only once the peak T cell response had passed.

Germline-derived CDR1 and CDR2 are LGHDT and YNNKEL (reference sequence). The V and J ends lost 1 base and 3 bases respectively, with 9 bases between them. The CDR3 extends over 15 amino acids. TCRdb's table, derived via immunoSEQ multiplex PCR, lists solely in-frame clones and lacks some. The sample includes about 130,000 clones, approximately 86% of them seen just once. Notes on this clone: Its specificity is not known.

The chain employs TRBV3-1 (or the pseudogene TRBV3-2) and TRBJ1-4; D gene ambiguous. The sample consisted of peripheral blood, taken on day 0 of AZD1222 vaccination. The sequence derives from an adult in good health. The CDR3 loop is CASSQVQRPNEKLFF. Written as DNA, the CDR3 is TGTGCCAGCAGCCAAGTTCAGAGGCCTAATGAAAAACTGTTTTTT.